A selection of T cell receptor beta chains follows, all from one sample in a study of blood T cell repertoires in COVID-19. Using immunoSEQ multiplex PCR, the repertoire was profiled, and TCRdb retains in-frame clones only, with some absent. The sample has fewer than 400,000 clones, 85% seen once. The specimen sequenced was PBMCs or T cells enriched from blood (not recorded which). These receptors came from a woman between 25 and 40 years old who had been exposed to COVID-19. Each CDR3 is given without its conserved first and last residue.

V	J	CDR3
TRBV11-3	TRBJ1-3	ASSLSRLTDTGNTIY
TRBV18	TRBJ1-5	ASSPGQGYQPQH
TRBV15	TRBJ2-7	ATSPGASGSYEQY
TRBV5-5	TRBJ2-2	ASSPLGGALAGELF
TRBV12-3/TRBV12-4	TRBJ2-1	ASSADSPNEQF
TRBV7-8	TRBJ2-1	ASSPDTGAYNEQF
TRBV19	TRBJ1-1	ASSKLGSQNTEAF
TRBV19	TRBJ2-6	ASSIQQVSYSGANVLT
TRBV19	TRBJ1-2	ASSFRGFDGYT
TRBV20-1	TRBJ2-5	SASESAGGRETQY
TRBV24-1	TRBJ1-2	ATSDPSDRGDYGYT
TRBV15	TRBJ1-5	ATRDRVGQPQH
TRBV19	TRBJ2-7	ASSISVRYEQY
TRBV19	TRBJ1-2	ASRTRDGGNYGYT
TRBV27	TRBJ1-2	ASTSSPGVGYGYT
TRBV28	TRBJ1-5	ASSPGSRLYSNQPQH
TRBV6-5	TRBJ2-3	ASREADTQY
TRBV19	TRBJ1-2	ASKPDRVANYGYT
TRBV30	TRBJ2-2	AWSSGTGAGELF
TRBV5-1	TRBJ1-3	ASSRTGGISGNTIY
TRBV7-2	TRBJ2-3	ASSFSGGGISDTQY
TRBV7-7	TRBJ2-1	ASSLVPSGRGNEQF
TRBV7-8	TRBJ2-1	ASSLARTGWGVDEQF
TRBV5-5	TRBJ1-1	ASSLGLLNTEAF
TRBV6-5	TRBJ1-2	ASTFRDYGYT
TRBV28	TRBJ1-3	ASSFTGNSGNTIY
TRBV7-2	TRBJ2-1	ASSSWTSSNEQF
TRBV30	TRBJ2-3	AWTALLRGETDTQY